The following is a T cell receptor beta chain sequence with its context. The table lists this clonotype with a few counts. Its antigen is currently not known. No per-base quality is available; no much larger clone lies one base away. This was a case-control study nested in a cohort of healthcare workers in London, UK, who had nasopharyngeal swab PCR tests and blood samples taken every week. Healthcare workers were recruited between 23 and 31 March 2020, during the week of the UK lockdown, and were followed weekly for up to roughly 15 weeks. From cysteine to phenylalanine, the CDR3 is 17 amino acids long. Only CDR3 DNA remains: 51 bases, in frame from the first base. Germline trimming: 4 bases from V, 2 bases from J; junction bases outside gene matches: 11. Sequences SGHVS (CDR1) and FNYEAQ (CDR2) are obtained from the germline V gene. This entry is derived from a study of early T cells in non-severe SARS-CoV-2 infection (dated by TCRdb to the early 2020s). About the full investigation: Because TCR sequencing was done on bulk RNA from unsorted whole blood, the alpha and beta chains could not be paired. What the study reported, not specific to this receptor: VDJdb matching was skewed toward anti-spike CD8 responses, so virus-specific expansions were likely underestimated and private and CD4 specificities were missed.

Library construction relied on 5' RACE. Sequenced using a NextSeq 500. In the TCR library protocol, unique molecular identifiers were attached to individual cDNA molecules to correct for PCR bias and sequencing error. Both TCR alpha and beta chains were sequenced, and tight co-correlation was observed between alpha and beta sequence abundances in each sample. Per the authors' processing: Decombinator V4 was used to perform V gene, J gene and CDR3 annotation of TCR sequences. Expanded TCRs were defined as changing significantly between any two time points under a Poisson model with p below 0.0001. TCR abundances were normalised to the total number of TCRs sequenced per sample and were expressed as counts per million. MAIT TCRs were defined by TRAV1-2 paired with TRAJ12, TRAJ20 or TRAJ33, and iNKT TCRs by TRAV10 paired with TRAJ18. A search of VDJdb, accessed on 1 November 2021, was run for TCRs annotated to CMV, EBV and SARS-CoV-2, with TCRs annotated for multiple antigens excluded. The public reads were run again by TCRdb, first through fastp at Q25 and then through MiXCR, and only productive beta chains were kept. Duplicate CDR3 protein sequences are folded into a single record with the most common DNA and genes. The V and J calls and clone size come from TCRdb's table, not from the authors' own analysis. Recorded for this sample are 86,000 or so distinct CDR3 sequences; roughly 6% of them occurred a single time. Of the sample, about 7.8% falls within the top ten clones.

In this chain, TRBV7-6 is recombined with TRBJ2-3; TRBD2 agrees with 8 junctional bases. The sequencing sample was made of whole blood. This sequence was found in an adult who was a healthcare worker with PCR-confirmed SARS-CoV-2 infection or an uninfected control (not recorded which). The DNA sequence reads TGTGCCAGCAGCTCTTCGGCGGGGGGCCATGCCACAGATACGCAGTATTTT. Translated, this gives CASSSSAGGHATDTQYF.